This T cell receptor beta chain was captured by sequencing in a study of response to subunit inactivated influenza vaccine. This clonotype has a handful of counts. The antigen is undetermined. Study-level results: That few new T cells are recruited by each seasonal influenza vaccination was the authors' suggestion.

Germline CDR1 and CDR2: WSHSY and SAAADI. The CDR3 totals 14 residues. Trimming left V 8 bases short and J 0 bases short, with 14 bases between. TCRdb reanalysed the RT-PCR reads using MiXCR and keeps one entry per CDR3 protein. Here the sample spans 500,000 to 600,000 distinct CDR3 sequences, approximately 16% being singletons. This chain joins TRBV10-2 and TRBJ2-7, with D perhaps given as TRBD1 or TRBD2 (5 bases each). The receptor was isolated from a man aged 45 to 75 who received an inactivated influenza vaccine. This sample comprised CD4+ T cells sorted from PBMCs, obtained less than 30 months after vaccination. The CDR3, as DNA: TGCGCCAGCTCCGGGACGGTAAGCTCCTACGAGCAGTACTTC. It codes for CASSGTVSSYEQYF.